Below, 21 T cell receptor beta chains from the same sample are listed, as sequenced in a study of early T cells in non-severe SARS-CoV-2 infection. TCRdb itself ran the 5' RACE reads through MiXCR, one entry per CDR3 protein. The sample has 68,000 or so distinct CDR3 sequences; about a tenth are singletons. The sequencing input was whole blood. The receptor set was obtained from an adult who was a healthcare worker with PCR-confirmed SARS-CoV-2 infection or an uninfected control (not recorded which).

The V gene is TRBV12-3 or TRBV12-4, the J gene TRBJ2-7; TRBD1 agrees at 8 bases. The CDR3 totals 13 residues. J gave up 5 bases and V 6 bases, and 6 bases lay outside the gene matches. This CDR3 is CASSPGGGHEQYF. In nucleotides, the CDR3 is TGTGCCAGCAGCCCAGGGGGCGGGCACGAGCAGTACTTC.

The chain recombines TRBV7-2 with TRBJ2-7, with TRBD2 matching 8 bases. The J segment lost 3 bases and the V segment lost 1 base, leaving 2 bases of the junction unmatched. This CDR3 contains 14 residues. Germline CDR1 is SGHTA and CDR2 is FQGNSA. The DNA of the CDR3 is TGTGCCAGCAGCTTAGTACTAGCGGACTACGAGCAGTACTTC. Translated: CASSLVLADYEQYF.

The chain joins TRBV6-5 to TRBJ2-7; D is ambiguous. With 2 bases removed from V and 3 bases from J, the gap between germline ends came to 8 bases. There are 13 residues in the CDR3. Germline CDR1 and CDR2: MNHEY and SVGAGI. The chain's CDR3 is CASSYPPYYEQYF. DNA of the CDR3: TGTGCCAGCAGTTACCCCCCCTACTACGAGCAGTACTTC.

V is TRBV24-1 and J is TRBJ2-7; D is possibly TRBD1 or TRBD2 (5 bases each). This CDR3 comprises 15 residues. With 3 bases removed from V and 5 bases from J, the gap between germline ends came to 16 bases. The germline V gene has CDR1 KGHDR and CDR2 SFDVKD. The CDR3 DNA reads TGTGCCACCAGTGATACAACCTCCGGGACGGACGAGCAGTACTTC. It translates to CATSDTTSGTDEQYF.

The count of this clonotype is one. The chain carries TRBV12-3 or TRBV12-4 and TRBJ1-4; D is undetermined. With 3 bases removed from V and 5 bases from J, the gap between germline ends came to 7 bases. This CDR3 region has 13 residues. For the CDR3, the DNA is TGTGCCAGCAGTTTGGCAGAGAATGAAAAACTGTTTTTT. Its protein product is CASSLAENEKLFF.

This clonotype was observed many times. This chain joins TRBV10-2 and TRBJ2-7; 13 bases align to TRBD2. V shed 0 bases, J shed 7 bases, and the junction held 21 bases outside the gene matches. Germline V gene data show CDR1 as WSHSY and CDR2 as SAAADI. CDR3 length equals 21 residues. The CDR3 loop is CASSESWRTARLAGGLGEQYF. In nucleotides, the CDR3 is TGCGCCAGCAGTGAGTCTTGGAGGACCGCTAGACTAGCGGGAGGCTTGGGAGAGCAGTACTTC.

This chain connects TRBV20-1 to TRBJ2-3; unclear D gene. The V and J ends lost 4 bases and 2 bases respectively, with 4 bases between them. The CDR3 runs to 11 residues. Germline V gene lookup returns CDR1 DFQATT and CDR2 SNEGSKA (reference sequence). Written as DNA, the CDR3 is TGCAGTGCTAAACACACAGATACGCAGTATTTT. It specifies CSAKHTDTQYF.

This clonotype was seen a handful of times. This sequence joins TRBV12-3 or TRBV12-4 and TRBJ2-1; perhaps TRBD2 as D (6 bases). This CDR3 is built from 16 residues. Trimming stripped 3 bases from V and 4 bases from J, with 16 bases between. The CDR3 spells CASSFNLLALYNEQFF. The CDR3 DNA reads as TGTGCCAGCAGTTTCAATCTTCTAGCGTTATACAATGAGCAGTTCTTC.

This clonotype was picked up a small number of times. This chain links TRBV7-2 with TRBJ2-1, with 14 positions matching TRBD2. The V segment lost 5 bases and the J segment 9 bases; nucleotides outside the gene matches: 12. The V gene's germline CDR1 is SGHTA and CDR2 FQGNSA. CDR3 length equals 17 residues. CDR3 amino acids: CASSPTPGLAGAGEQFF. CDR3 DNA: TGTGCCAGCAGCCCTACACCGGGACTAGCGGGAGCGGGTGAGCAGTTCTTC.

This clonotype has at least ten counts. The chain carries TRBV6-6 and TRBJ2-1; D gene uncertain. V gave up 0 bases and J gave up 9 bases, with 6 bases separating them. Germline V gene lookup returns CDR1 MNHNY and CDR2 SVGAGI (reference sequence). The CDR3 runs to 12 residues. The CDR3 reads CASSYSGREQFF. In DNA, the CDR3 is TGTGCCAGCAGTTACTCAGGTCGTGAGCAGTTCTTC.

In its sample, this clonotype was seen a few times. The chain links TRBV20-1 to TRBJ1-2, with D possibly matching TRBD1 (6 bases). V was clipped by 3 bases and J by 4 bases, with 6 bases between them. Germline lookup yields CDR1 DFQATT and CDR2 SNEGSKA (reference sequence). CDR3 length: 11 amino acids. CDR3 residues: CSARDSYGYTF. The CDR3 DNA reads TGCAGTGCTAGGGACAGCTATGGCTACACCTTC.

CDR3 in DNA: TGTGCCAGTGCCCTTGGGGTTAGCAATCAGCCCCAGCATTTT. Protein sequence: CASALGVSNQPQHF. The V and J genes are TRBV19 and TRBJ1-5; no definite D call. Trimming pared 8 bases from V and 0 bases from J, leaving 11 bases between. The germline CDR1 and CDR2 sequences are LNHDA and SQIVND (reference sequence). This CDR3 is 14 amino acids long.

The chain links TRBV2 to TRBJ2-3; D may be TRBD2 (6 bases). Trimming took 8 bases from V and 6 from J, leaving 15 bases between them. The CDR3 is 13 residues long. Germline-derived CDR1 and CDR2 are SNHLY and FYNNEI. DNA for the CDR3: TGTGCCAGCGAGACGGGGGTTAGTGATACGCAGTATTTT. Its protein is CASETGVSDTQYF.

The chain has TRBV14 and TRBJ1-1; no definite D call. The CDR3 totals 14 residues. V lost 1 base, J lost 4 bases, and 10 bases lay in between. Germline values: CDR1 SGHDN, CDR2 FVKESK. The CDR3 spells CASSQVTSGTEAFF. The CDR3 coding sequence is TGTGCCAGCAGCCAAGTAACGTCAGGCACTGAAGCTTTCTTT.

The chain has TRBV12-3 or TRBV12-4 and TRBJ2-7, with TRBD1 as a possible D gene (6 bases). The J call could be wrong; TRBJ2-1 is a better fit for the DNA end. The CDR3 consists of 11 residues. The CDR3 loop reads CASSTRQAQFF. In DNA form, the CDR3 reads TGTGCCAGCAGCACGCGACAGGCCCAGTTCTTC.

This clonotype was counted only a few times. The chain combines TRBV3-1 with TRBJ1-5; 9 nucleotides line up with TRBD1. After removal of 6 bases from V and 7 bases from J, the junction contained 7 bases not matched to a gene. The CDR3 has 14 amino acids. Germline V gene data show CDR1 as LGHDT and CDR2 as YNNKEL (reference sequence). CDR3 in amino acids: CASSRTGVGQPQHF. The CDR3 coding sequence is TGTGCCAGCAGTCGGACAGGGGTCGGGCAGCCCCAGCATTTT.

The gene calls are TRBV12-3 or TRBV12-4 and TRBJ1-6, with D maybe TRBD1 (5 bases). V was cut by 5 bases and J by 8 bases, with 10 bases left in between. This CDR3 is 13 amino acids long. Written as DNA, the CDR3 is TGTGCCAGCAGTCCAAGAGGGGATTCACCCCTCCACTTT. Encoded protein: CASSPRGDSPLHF.

The rearrangement joins TRBV7-6 to TRBJ2-7; the D call may be TRBD1 or TRBD2 (5 bases each). This CDR3 is 15 amino acids long. The V gene lost 4 bases and the J gene lost 1 base, with 14 bases spanning the gap. Germline-derived CDR1 and CDR2 are SGHVS and FNYEAQ. CDR3 loop: CASSSGGFGSYEQYF. For the CDR3, the DNA is TGTGCCAGCAGCTCTGGGGGATTTGGATCCTACGAGCAGTACTTC. Full variable domain (rest looked up from reference TRBV7-6 and TRBJ2-7): GAGVSQSPRYKVTKRGQDVALRCDPISGHVSLYWYRQALGQGPEFLTYFNYEAQQDKSGLPNDRFSAERPEGSISTLTIQRTEQRDSAMYRCASSSGGFGSYEQYFGPGTRLTVT.

This clonotype was observed many times. J is TRBJ2-1 and V is TRBV7-6; D is unresolved. Germline loops: CDR1 SGHVS, CDR2 FNYEAQ. The CDR3 totals 13 residues. Trimming took 0 bases from V and 6 from J, leaving 6 bases between them. CDR3 bases: TGTGCCAGCAGCTTAGCGGGGTTCAATGAGCAGTTCTTC. Translating it yields CASSLAGFNEQFF. Complete variable domain (other parts from reference TRBV7-6 and TRBJ2-1): GAGVSQSPRYKVTKRGQDVALRCDPISGHVSLYWYRQALGQGPEFLTYFNYEAQQDKSGLPNDRFSAERPEGSISTLTIQRTEQRDSAMYRCASSLAGFNEQFFGPGTRLTVL.

The CDR3 spells CSARVLAGGRDEQFF. The CDR3 DNA is TGCAGTGCTAGAGTTCTAGCGGGAGGGAGGGATGAGCAGTTCTTC. The rearrangement uses TRBV20-1 and TRBJ2-1, with 12 positions matching TRBD2. CDR1 is DFQATT, CDR2 SNEGSKA, per germline (reference sequence). This CDR3 spans 15 amino acids. V was pared by 1 base and J by 8 bases, with 6 bases of the junction left unmatched.

The J gene is TRBJ2-7, the V gene TRBV4-1, with D possibly matching TRBD1 (6 bases). The germline V gene encodes CDR1 MGHRA and CDR2 YSYEKL. V shed 4 bases and J shed 5 bases, with 18 bases lying between them. The CDR3 totals 15 residues. CDR3 region: CASSPAGVEVDEQYF. The CDR3 DNA is TGCGCCAGCAGCCCCGCAGGGGTAGAGGTAGACGAGCAGTACTTC.